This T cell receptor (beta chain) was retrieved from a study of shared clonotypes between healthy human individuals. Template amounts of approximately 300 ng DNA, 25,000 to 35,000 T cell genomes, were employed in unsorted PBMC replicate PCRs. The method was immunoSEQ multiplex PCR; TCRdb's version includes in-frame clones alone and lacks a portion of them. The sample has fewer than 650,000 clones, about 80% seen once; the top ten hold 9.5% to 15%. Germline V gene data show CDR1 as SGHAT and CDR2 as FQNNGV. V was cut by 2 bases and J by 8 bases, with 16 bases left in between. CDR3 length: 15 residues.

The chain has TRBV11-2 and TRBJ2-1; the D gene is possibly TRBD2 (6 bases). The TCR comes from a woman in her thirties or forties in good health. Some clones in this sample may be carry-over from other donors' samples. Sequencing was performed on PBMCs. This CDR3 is CASSLTATGVDEQFF. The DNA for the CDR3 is TGTGCCAGCAGCTTAACTGCGACGGGAGTTGATGAGCAGTTCTTC.